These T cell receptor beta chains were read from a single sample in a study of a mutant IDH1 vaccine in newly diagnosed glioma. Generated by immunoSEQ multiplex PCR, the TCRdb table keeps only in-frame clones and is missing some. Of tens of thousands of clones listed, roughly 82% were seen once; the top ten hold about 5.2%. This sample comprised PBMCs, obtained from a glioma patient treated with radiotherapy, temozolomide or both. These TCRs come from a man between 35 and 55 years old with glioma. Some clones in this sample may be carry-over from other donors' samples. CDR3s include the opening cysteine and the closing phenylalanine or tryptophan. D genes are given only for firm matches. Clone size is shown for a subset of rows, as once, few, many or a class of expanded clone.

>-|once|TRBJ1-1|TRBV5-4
TGTGCCAGCAGCTTGTGGGTGAACACTGAAGCTTTCTTT
CASSLWVNTEAFF
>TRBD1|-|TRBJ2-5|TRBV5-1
TGCGCCAGCAGCTCAGGACAGGGTATTTCGGAGACCCAGTACTTC
CASSSGQGISETQYF
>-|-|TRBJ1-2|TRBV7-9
TGTGCCAGCAGCTTAGGAGGGGGCTACACCTTC
CASSLGGGYTF
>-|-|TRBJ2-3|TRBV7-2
TGTGCCAGCAGCTTGAGGGGGGACCGCACAGATACGCAGTATTTT
CASSLRGDRTDTQYF
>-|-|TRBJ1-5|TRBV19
TGTGCCAGTAGTATTCGCGGCATCGAAGAGGCCCAGCATTTT
CASSIRGIEEAQHF
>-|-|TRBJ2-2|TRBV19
TGTGCCAGTAGTGCGAGACAGTTTGGCACCGGGGAGCTGTTTTTT
CASSARQFGTGELFF
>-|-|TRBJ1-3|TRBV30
TGTGCCTGGAGTGTACGTCCTTCGGAGAGCTCTGGAAACACCATATATTTT
CAWSVRPSESSGNTIYF
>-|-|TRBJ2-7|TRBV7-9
TGTGCCAGCAGCTTAGAAGCCACCTTCCCCTACGAGCAGTACTTC
CASSLEATFPYEQYF
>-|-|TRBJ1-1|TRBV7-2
TGTGCCAGCAGCCAAGGGCTTGGCAGAGCAATTGAAGCTTTCTTT
CASSQGLGRAIEAFF
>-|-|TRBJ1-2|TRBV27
TGTGCCAGCAGGTCCGGTGGTGAGATCTATGGCTACACCTTC
CASRSGGEIYGYTF
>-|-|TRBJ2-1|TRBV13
TGTGCCAGCAGCTCCGCCTCCTACAATGAGCAGTTCTTC
CASSSASYNEQFF
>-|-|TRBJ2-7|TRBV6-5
TGTGCCAGCAGCCCCTCCTTAAAAGGCGAGCAGTACTTC
CASSPSLKGEQYF
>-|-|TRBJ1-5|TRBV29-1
TGCAGCGCCAGTGTTTCAGGGAACGATCAGCCCCAGCATTTT
CSASVSGNDQPQHF
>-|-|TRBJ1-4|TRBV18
TGTGCCAGCTCACCGAGGGAATCAGGGGCTGGGGGAAAACTGTTTTTT
CASSPRESGAGGKLFF
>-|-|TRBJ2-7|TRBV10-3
TGTGCCATCACTCAGGACTTTCGGGAGCAGTACTTC
CAITQDFREQYF
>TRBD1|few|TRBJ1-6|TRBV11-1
TGTGCCAGCAGCTTCAACGACAGGGCTTCACCCCTCCACTTT
CASSFNDRASPLHF
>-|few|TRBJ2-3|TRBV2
TGTGCCAGCAGTGAAGGGGGACCCAGGGCAGATACGCAGTATTTT
CASSEGGPRADTQYF
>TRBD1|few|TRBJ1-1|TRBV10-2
TGCGCCAGCACCCGACAGGGGGGATCTGAAGCTTTCTTT
CASTRQGGSEAFF
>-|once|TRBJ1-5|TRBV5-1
TGCGCCAGCAGCTTGTCGCAGGGAGGCCAGCCCCAGCATTTT
CASSLSQGGQPQHF
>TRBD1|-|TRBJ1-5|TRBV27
TGTGCCAGCAGTTCACAACAGGGGGGTCAGCCCCAGCATTTT
CASSSQQGGQPQHF
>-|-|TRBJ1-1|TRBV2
TGTGCCAGCACAAAGGCCCCAAGGGACACTGAAGCTTTCTTT
CASTKAPRDTEAFF
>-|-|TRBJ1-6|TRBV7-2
TGTGCCAGCAGCTTAATGGGGGCGACCGGGTCACCCCTCCACTTT
CASSLMGATGSPLHF